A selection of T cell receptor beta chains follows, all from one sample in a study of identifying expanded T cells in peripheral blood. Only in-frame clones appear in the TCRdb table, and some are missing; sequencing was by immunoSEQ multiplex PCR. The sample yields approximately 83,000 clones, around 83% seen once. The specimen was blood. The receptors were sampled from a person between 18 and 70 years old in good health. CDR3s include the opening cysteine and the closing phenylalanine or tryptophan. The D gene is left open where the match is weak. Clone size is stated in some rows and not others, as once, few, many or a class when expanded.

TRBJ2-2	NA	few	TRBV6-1	TGTGCCAGCCAGATTATCTTTCCCGGGGAGCTGTTTTTT	CASQIIFPGELFF
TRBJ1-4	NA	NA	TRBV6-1	TGTGCCAGCAGTGAAGTTGCGGGTGGGCGGCTAAATGAAAAACTGTTTTTT	CASSEVAGGRLNEKLFF
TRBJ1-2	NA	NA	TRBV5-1	TGCGCCAGCAGCCAAGGGGAGGTGGGCTACACCTTC	CASSQGEVGYTF
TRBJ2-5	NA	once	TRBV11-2	TGTGCCAGCAGCTTGGCGGGGTACGGCCAAGAGACCCAGTACTTC	CASSLAGYGQETQYF
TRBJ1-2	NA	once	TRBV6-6	TGTGCCAGCAGTTACCGCGTAGGGGTGGGAGGCTACACCTTC	CASSYRVGVGGYTF
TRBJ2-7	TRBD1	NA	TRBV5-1	TGCGCCAGCAGCCCCGGGACAGTAGCCTACGAGCAGTACTTC	CASSPGTVAYEQYF
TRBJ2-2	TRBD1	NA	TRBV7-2	TGTGCCAGCAGCCGAAGACAGGGGGCGGACCGGGGTCCCTTTTTT	CASSRRQGADRGPFF
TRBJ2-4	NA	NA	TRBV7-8	TGTGCCAGCAGCCTAATACAGGGCCCGGGGGCCAAAAACATTCAGTACTTC	CASSLIQGPGAKNIQYF
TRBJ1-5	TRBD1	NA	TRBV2	TGTGCCAGCAGCGGGACAGGGGGTAGACAGCCCCAGCATTTT	CASSGTGGRQPQHF
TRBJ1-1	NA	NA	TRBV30	TGTGCCTGGAGTCCTCAACTGGGGACCCTCTTT	CAWSPQLGTLF
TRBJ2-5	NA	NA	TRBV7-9	TGTGCCAGCAGCTTTGGGGTAAAAGAGACCCAGTACTTC	CASSFGVKETQYF
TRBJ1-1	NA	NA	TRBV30	TGTGCCTGGAGTATTGGGGGGGGTACGACTGAAGCTTTCTTT	CAWSIGGGTTEAFF
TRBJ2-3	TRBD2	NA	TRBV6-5	TGTGCCAGCAGTCGACTAGCGGGGACAGATACGCAGTATTTT	CASSRLAGTDTQYF
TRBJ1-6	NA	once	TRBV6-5	TGTGCCAGCACCGAACAGATCTATAATTCACCCCTCCACTTT	CASTEQIYNSPLHF
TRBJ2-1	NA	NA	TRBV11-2	TGTGCCAGCAGCATTAGGAGGACACAAAACAATGAGCAGTTCTTC	CASSIRRTQNNEQFF
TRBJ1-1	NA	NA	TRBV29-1	TGCAGCGTTGGGGGGACCGTAGAAGCTTTCTTT	CSVGGTVEAFF
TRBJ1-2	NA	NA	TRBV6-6	TGTGCCAGCTCGGGAGGGAGGGCAGGGGCCTACTATGGCTACACCTTC	CASSGGRAGAYYGYTF
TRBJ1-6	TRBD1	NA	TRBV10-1	TGCGCCAGCAGTGGACAGGGGGCGAATTCACCCCTCCACTTT	CASSGQGANSPLHF
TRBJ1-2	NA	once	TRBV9	TGTGCCAGCAGCGCCGAGGGGGGGCCTTACTATGGCTACACCTTC	CASSAEGGPYYGYTF
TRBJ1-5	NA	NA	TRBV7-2	TGTGCCAGCAGCCCAGGGACACAGCGTGTCAATCAGCCCCAGCATTTT	CASSPGTQRVNQPQHF
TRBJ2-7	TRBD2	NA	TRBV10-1	TGCGCCAGCGAAGAGACTAGCGGGGAAGAGCAGTACTTC	CASEETSGEEQYF
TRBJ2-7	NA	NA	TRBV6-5	TGTGCCACAGAGACTCACTACGAGCAGTACTTC	CATETHYEQYF
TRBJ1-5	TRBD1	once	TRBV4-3	TGCGCCAGCAGCCAAGACCGGGACAGGCCCCAGCATTTT	CASSQDRDRPQHF
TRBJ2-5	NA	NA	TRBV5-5	TGTGCCAGCAGCTTGGTCCAGGCCCAAGAGACCCAGTACTTC	CASSLVQAQETQYF
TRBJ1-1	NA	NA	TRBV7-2	TGTGCCAGCAGCGTTCCGGTGGAGACTGAAGCTTTCTTT	CASSVPVETEAFF
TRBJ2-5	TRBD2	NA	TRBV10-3	TGTGCCATCAGTGAGTCTGAGAGCGGGGCGACTGGGGAGACCCAGTACTTC	CAISESESGATGETQYF
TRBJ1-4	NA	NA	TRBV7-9	TGTGCCAGCCGCCTAGAGGGCACTAATGAAAAACTGTTTTTT	CASRLEGTNEKLFF
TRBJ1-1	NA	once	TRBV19	TGTGCCAGTAGAAAAGGGGGGATGGTCAACACTGAAGCTTTCTTT	CASRKGGMVNTEAFF
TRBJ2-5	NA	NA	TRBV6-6	TGTGCCAGCAGCTCTATTTGGGGTTCAGGAGAGACCCAGTACTTC	CASSSIWGSGETQYF
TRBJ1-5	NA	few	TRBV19	TGTGCCAGTGCGGGCAGGCCCAATCAGCCCCAGCATTTT	CASAGRPNQPQHF
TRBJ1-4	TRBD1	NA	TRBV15	TGTGCCACCAGCAGCGACAGGGAGGGGGGAAAACTGTTTTTT	CATSSDREGGKLFF
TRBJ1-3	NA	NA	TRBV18	TGTGCCAGCTCACCGGGTGCCGGGCGCGGAAACACCATATATTTT	CASSPGAGRGNTIYF
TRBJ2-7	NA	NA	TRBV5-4	TGTGCCAGCAGCCCGGACAGAACCTACGAGCAGTACTTC	CASSPDRTYEQYF
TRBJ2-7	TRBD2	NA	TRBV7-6	TGTGCCAGCAGCTTATCCATTTCTAGCGGGGGTGTATACGAGCAGTACTTC	CASSLSISSGGVYEQYF
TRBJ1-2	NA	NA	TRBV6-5	TGTGCCAGCAGCCCGACCCAGAGGGCCTATGGCTACACCTTC	CASSPTQRAYGYTF
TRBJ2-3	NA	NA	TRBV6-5	TGTGCCAGCAAGCCGGGGGTAAGCACAGATACGCAGTATTTT	CASKPGVSTDTQYF
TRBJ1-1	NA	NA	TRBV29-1	TGCAGCGGGAGTCGACAGGAACTAACTGAAGCTTTCTTT	CSGSRQELTEAFF
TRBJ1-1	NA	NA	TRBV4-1	TGCGCCAGCAGCCAAGCGATTACCGCAGGAGGTGAAGCTTTCTTT	CASSQAITAGGEAFF
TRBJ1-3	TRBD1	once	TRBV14	TGTGCCACCGGACAGGGCCACTCTGGAAACACCATATATTTT	CATGQGHSGNTIYF
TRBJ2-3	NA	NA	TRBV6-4	TGTGCCAGCAGTGGGGACCCTGGAGGCGCCCTACGCACAGATACGCAGTATTTT	CASSGDPGGALRTDTQYF
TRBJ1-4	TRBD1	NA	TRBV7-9	TGTGCCAGCAGCCGAGGACAGGGAGCAAGTCTGAAGGAACTGTTTTTT	CASSRGQGASLKELFF
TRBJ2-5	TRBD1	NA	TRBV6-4	TGTGCCAGCAGAGACGGTCACCGACAGGGTCGGATCCAAGAGACCCAGTACTTC	CASRDGHRQGRIQETQYF
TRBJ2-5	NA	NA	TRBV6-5	TGTGCCAGCAGTTACTCCCGCTCGTCAGAGACCCAGTACTTC	CASSYSRSSETQYF
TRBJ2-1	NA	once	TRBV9	TGTGCCAGCAGCATCCTAGCGAGCTTCTACAATGAGCAGTTCTTC	CASSILASFYNEQFF